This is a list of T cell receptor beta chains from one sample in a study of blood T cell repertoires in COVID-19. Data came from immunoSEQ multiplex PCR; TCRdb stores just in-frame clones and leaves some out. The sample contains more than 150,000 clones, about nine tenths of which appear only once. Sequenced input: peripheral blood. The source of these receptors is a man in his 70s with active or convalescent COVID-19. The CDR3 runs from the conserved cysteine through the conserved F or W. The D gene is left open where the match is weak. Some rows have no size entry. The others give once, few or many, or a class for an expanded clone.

cdr3_nt: TGTGCCAGCAGCCCAGGGGGAATGAACACTGAAGCTTTCTTT; cdr3_aa: CASSPGGMNTEAFF; d_call: TRBD1; v_call: TRBV5-4; j_call: TRBJ1-1; clone_size: -
cdr3_nt: TGTGCCAGCAGCCCACCCGGGGCGGGAGGGGTGAAGCAGTATTTT; cdr3_aa: CASSPPGAGGVKQYF; d_call: TRBD2; v_call: TRBV11-3; j_call: TRBJ2-3; clone_size: -
cdr3_nt: TGTGCCAGCTCACCCGTCGTGCAGGGGGCGAACACTGAAGCTTTCTTT; cdr3_aa: CASSPVVQGANTEAFF; d_call: TRBD1; v_call: TRBV18; j_call: TRBJ1-1; clone_size: -
cdr3_nt: TGTGCCAGCAGTTTAGGTTGGACAGGGGAACACGAGCAGTACTTC; cdr3_aa: CASSLGWTGEHEQYF; d_call: TRBD1; v_call: TRBV27; j_call: TRBJ2-7; clone_size: -
cdr3_nt: TGTGCCAGCAGCCGGGACAGGGCCTACGAGCAGTACTTC; cdr3_aa: CASSRDRAYEQYF; d_call: TRBD1; v_call: TRBV7-2; j_call: TRBJ2-7; clone_size: -
cdr3_nt: TGCGCCAGCAGCCCCAGGGGTGTCCAGGGCACCGGGGAGCTGTTTTTT; cdr3_aa: CASSPRGVQGTGELFF; d_call: -; v_call: TRBV5-1; j_call: TRBJ2-2; clone_size: -
cdr3_nt: TGTGCCAGCAGCTGGGGGGAAGAGACCCAGTACTTC; cdr3_aa: CASSWGEETQYF; d_call: -; v_call: TRBV11-2; j_call: TRBJ2-5; clone_size: once
cdr3_nt: TGTGCCAGCAGCTTTAGGACAGCCGATACATCTTCACCCCTCCACTTT; cdr3_aa: CASSFRTADTSSPLHF; d_call: -; v_call: TRBV7-2; j_call: TRBJ1-6; clone_size: -
cdr3_nt: TGTGCCAGCAGCCAAAGGGGACGGAGGGGAGCGGATACGCAGTATTTT; cdr3_aa: CASSQRGRRGADTQYF; d_call: -; v_call: TRBV14; j_call: TRBJ2-3; clone_size: -
cdr3_nt: TGTGCCAGCAGCTTTGGGACTAGCGGAGATACGCAGTATTTT; cdr3_aa: CASSFGTSGDTQYF; d_call: TRBD2; v_call: TRBV7-9; j_call: TRBJ2-3; clone_size: -
cdr3_nt: TGTGCCAGCAGCCCTCAGACAGGGGGCTTAGGCTACACCTTC; cdr3_aa: CASSPQTGGLGYTF; d_call: TRBD1; v_call: TRBV14; j_call: TRBJ1-2; clone_size: -
cdr3_nt: TGCGCCAGCAGCTTGGAGCCGGGACACGGCCGGGAAAAACTGTTTTTT; cdr3_aa: CASSLEPGHGREKLFF; d_call: -; v_call: TRBV5-1; j_call: TRBJ1-4; clone_size: -
cdr3_nt: TGTGCCAGCAACTACGGGGAAAGCAATCAGCCCCAGCATTTT; cdr3_aa: CASNYGESNQPQHF; d_call: -; v_call: TRBV6-5; j_call: TRBJ1-5; clone_size: -
cdr3_nt: TGTGCCAGCAGCTTAGCCCGGGAAGAGACCCAGTACTTC; cdr3_aa: CASSLAREETQYF; d_call: -; v_call: TRBV7-8; j_call: TRBJ2-5; clone_size: -
cdr3_nt: TGTGCCAGCAGTGGAAGACAGGACCCCTACGAGCAGTACTTC; cdr3_aa: CASSGRQDPYEQYF; d_call: -; v_call: TRBV2; j_call: TRBJ2-7; clone_size: -
cdr3_nt: TGTGCCAGCAGTTTTCGCTCGGGCAATCAGCCCCAGCATTTT; cdr3_aa: CASSFRSGNQPQHF; d_call: -; v_call: TRBV27; j_call: TRBJ1-5; clone_size: -
cdr3_nt: TGTGCCAGCTCACCGGGACAGTCCTACGAGCAGTACTTC; cdr3_aa: CASSPGQSYEQYF; d_call: TRBD1; v_call: TRBV18; j_call: TRBJ2-7; clone_size: -
cdr3_nt: TGTGCCAGCAGCTTGGAGGGAGACTCCTACGAGCAGTACTTC; cdr3_aa: CASSLEGDSYEQYF; d_call: -; v_call: TRBV5-6; j_call: TRBJ2-7; clone_size: -
cdr3_nt: TGTGCCACCCACTCTCGGGGACACAGCTTTACAACTAATGAAAAACTGTTTTTT; cdr3_aa: CATHSRGHSFTTNEKLFF; d_call: -; v_call: TRBV27; j_call: TRBJ1-4; clone_size: -
cdr3_nt: TGTGCCAGCAGTTTAGGACAGGGTGGGAACACTGAAGCTTTCTTT; cdr3_aa: CASSLGQGGNTEAFF; d_call: TRBD1; v_call: TRBV6-5; j_call: TRBJ1-1; clone_size: -
cdr3_nt: TGTGCCAGCAGGAGGAGCGGGAGCGCAGATACGCAGTATTTT; cdr3_aa: CASRRSGSADTQYF; d_call: TRBD2; v_call: TRBV27; j_call: TRBJ2-3; clone_size: few
cdr3_nt: TGTGCCAGCAGCTTAGGAGGCACAGATACGCAGTATTTT; cdr3_aa: CASSLGGTDTQYF; d_call: -; v_call: TRBV11-2; j_call: TRBJ2-3; clone_size: -
cdr3_nt: TGTGCCAGCAGCCCCGGGACATCCCCCTACGAGCAGTACTTC; cdr3_aa: CASSPGTSPYEQYF; d_call: -; v_call: TRBV9; j_call: TRBJ2-7; clone_size: -
cdr3_nt: TGTGCCAGCAGCTTGGCGGGGGGAGCAACGGACACTGAAGCTTTCTTT; cdr3_aa: CASSLAGGATDTEAFF; d_call: -; v_call: TRBV5-4; j_call: TRBJ1-1; clone_size: -
cdr3_nt: TGTGCCATCAGTGACCCTAACAAGGGGGCTAGCACAGATACGCAGTATTTT; cdr3_aa: CAISDPNKGASTDTQYF; d_call: TRBD1; v_call: TRBV10-3; j_call: TRBJ2-3; clone_size: -
cdr3_nt: TGTGCCAGCAGTACCCACAATACCGGGGAGCTGTTTTTT; cdr3_aa: CASSTHNTGELFF; d_call: -; v_call: TRBV28; j_call: TRBJ2-2; clone_size: -
cdr3_nt: TGTGCCAGCAGCTTGGGTGCTAGCAGATACAATGAGCAGTTCTTC; cdr3_aa: CASSLGASRYNEQFF; d_call: -; v_call: TRBV5-4; j_call: TRBJ2-1; clone_size: -